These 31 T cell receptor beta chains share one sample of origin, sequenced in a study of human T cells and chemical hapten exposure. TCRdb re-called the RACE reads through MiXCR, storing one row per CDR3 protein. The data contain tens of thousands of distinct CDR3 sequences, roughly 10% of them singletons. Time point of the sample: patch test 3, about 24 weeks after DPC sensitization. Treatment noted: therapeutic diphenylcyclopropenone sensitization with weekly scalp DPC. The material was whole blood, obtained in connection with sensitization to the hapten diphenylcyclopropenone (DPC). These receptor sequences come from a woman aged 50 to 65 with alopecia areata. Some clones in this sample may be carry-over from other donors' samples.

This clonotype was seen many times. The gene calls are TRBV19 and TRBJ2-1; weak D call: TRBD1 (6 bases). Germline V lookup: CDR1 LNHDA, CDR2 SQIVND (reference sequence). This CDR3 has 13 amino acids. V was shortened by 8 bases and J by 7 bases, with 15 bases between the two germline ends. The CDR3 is CASGRTGRNEQFF. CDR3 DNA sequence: TGTGCCAGTGGGAGAACAGGGAGAAATGAGCAGTTCTTC.

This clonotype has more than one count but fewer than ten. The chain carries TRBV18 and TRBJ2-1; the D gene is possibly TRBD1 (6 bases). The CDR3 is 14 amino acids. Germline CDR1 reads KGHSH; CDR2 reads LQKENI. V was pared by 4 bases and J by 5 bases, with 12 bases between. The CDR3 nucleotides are TGTGCCAGCTCACGGAGACAGGAGGACAATGAGCAGTTCTTC. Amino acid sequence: CASSRRQEDNEQFF. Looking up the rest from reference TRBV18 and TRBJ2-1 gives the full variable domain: NAGVMQNPRHLVRRRGQEARLRCSPMKGHSHVYWYRQLPEEGLKFMVYLQKENIIDESGMPKERFSAEFPKEGPSILRIQQVVRGDSAAYFCASSRRQEDNEQFFGPGTRLTVL.

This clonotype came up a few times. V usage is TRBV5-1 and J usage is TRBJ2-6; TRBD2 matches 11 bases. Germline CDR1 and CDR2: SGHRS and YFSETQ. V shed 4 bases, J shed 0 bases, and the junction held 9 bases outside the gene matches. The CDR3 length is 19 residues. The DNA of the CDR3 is TGCGCCAGCAGCCCCCTCGGACTAGCGGGCGTCTCTGGGGCCAACGTCCTGACTTTC. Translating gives CASSPLGLAGVSGANVLTF.

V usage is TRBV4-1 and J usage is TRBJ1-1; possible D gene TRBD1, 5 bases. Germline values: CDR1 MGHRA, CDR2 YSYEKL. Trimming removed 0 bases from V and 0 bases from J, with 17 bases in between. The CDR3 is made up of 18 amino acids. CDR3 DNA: TGCGCCAGCAGCCAAGATCAGGCAGGGCCGACCATGAACACTGAAGCTTTCTTT. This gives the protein CASSQDQAGPTMNTEAFF.

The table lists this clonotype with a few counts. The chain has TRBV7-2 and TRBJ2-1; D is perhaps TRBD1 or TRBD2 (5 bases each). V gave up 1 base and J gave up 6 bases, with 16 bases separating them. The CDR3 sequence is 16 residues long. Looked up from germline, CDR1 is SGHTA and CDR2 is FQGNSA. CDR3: CASSLVGSGSSNEQFF. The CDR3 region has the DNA TGTGCCAGCAGCTTAGTTGGGTCAGGGAGTAGCAATGAGCAGTTCTTC.

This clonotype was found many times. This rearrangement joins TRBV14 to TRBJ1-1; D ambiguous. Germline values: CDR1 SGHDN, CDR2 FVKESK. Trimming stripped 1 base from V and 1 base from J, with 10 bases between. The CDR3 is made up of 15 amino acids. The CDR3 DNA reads TGTGCCAGCAGCCAAGGTGCAGCTCCGAACACTGAAGCTTTCTTT. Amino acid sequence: CASSQGAAPNTEAFF.

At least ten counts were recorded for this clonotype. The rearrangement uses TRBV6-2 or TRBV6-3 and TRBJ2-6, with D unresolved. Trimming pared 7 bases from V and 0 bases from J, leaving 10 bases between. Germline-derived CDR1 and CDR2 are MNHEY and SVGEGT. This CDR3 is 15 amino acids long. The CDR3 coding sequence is TGTGCCAGCATACCGGTTGACTCTGGGGCCAACGTCCTGACTTTC. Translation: CASIPVDSGANVLTF.

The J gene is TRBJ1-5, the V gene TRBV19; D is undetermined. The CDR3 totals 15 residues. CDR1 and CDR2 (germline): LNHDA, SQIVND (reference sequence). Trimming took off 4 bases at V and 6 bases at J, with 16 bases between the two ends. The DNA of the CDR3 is TGTGCCAGTAGTACCCGGACTCCAGGAACTCAGCCCCAGCATTTT. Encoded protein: CASSTRTPGTQPQHF.

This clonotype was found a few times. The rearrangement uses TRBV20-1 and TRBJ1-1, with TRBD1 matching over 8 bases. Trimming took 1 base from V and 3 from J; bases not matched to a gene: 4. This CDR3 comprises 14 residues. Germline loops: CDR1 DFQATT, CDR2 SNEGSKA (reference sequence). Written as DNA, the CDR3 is TGCAGTGCTAGAGGGGACAGGTGGCACACTGAAGCTTTCTTT. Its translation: CSARGDRWHTEAFF.

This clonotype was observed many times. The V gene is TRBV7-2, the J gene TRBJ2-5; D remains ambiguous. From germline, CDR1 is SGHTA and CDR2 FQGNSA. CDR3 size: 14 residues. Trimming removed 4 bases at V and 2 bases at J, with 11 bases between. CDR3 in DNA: TGTGCCAGCAGCTCCCCTCGGATTCAAGAGACCCAGTACTTC. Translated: CASSSPRIQETQYF.

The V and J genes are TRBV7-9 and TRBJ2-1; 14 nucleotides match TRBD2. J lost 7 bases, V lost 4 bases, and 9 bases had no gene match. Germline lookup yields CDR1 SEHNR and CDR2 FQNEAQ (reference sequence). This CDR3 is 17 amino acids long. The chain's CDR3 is CASSSPGLAGAGNEQFF. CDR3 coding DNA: TGTGCCAGCAGCTCGCCGGGACTAGCGGGAGCTGGAAATGAGCAGTTCTTC.

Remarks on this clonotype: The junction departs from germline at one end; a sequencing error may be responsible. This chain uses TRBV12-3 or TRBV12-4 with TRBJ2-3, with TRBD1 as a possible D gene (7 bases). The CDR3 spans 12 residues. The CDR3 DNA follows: TGTGCCAGCAGTTTAGTGACAGGGAGGAGGGATTTT. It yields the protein CASSLVTGRRDF.

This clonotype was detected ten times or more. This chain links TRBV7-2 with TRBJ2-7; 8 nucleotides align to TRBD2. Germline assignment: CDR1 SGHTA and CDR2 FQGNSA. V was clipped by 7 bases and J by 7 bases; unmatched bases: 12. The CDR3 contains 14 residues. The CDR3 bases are TGTGCCAGCACCAGACCTGGACTAGCTGGAGAGCAGTACTTC. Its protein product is CASTRPGLAGEQYF.

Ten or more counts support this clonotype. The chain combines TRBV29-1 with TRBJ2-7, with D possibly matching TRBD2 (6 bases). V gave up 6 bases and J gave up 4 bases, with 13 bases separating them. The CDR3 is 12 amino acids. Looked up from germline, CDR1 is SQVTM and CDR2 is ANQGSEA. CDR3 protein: CSVGGLTYEQYF. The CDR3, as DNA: TGCAGCGTGGGGGGACTGACATACGAGCAGTACTTC.

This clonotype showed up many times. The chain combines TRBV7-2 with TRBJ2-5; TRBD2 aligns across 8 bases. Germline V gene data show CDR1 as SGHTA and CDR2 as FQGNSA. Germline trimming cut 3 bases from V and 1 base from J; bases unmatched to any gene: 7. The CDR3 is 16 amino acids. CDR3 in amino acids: CASSFGGLAGQETQYF. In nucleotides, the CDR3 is TGTGCCAGCAGCTTTGGTGGCCTAGCGGGCCAAGAGACCCAGTACTTC.

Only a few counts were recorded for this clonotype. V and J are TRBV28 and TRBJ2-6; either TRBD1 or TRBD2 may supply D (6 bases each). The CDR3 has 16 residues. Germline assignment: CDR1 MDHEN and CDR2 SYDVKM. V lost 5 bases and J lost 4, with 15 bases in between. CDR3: CASSINREAGANVLTF. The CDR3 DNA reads TGTGCCAGCAGTATTAACAGGGAGGCAGGGGCCAACGTCCTGACTTTC.

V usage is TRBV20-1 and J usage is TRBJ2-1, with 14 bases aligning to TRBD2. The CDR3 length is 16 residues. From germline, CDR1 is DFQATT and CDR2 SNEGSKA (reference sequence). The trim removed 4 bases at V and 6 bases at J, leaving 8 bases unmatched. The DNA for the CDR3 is TGCAGTGCTACCGGGACTAGCGGGAGTATGTCCAATGAGCAGTTCTTC. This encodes CSATGTSGSMSNEQFF.

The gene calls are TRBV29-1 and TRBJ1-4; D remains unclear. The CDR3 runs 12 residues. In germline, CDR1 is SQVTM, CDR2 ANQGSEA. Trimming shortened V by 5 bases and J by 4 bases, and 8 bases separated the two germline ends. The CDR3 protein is CSVLGINEKLFF. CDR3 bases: TGCAGCGTTCTAGGTATTAATGAAAAACTGTTTTTT.

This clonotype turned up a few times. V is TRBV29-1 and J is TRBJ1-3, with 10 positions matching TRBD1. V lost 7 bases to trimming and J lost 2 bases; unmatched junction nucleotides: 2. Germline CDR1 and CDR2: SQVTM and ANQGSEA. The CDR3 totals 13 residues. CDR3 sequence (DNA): TGCAGCGCAGGACAGGGGGCTGGAAACACCATATATTTT. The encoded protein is CSAGQGAGNTIYF.

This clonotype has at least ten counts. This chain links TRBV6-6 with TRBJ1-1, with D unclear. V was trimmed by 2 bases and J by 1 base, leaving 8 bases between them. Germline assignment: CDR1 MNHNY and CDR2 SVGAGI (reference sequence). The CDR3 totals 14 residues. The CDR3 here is CASSYGEGNTEAFF. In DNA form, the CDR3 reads TGTGCCAGCAGTTACGGGGAGGGGAACACTGAAGCTTTCTTT.

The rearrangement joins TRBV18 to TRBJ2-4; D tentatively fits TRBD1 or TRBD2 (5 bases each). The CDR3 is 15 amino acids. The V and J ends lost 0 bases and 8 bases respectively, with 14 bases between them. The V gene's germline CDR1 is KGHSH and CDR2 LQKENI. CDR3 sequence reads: CASSPPGPSRDIQYF. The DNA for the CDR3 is TGTGCCAGCTCACCACCGGGACCGTCTCGAGACATTCAGTACTTC.

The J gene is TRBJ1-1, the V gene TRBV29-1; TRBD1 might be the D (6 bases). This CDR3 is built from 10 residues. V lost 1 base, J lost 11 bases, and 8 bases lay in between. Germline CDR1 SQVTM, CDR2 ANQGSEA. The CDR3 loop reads CSVEGGGAFF. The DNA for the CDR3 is TGCAGCGTTGAAGGGGGGGGCGCTTTCTTT.

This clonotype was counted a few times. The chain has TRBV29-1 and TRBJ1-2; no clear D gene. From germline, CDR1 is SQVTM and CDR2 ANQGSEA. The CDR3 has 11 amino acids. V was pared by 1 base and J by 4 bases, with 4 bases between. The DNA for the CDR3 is TGCAGCGTTGAAGCTTCCTATGGCTACACCTTC. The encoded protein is CSVEASYGYTF.

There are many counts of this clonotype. CDR3: CASSRSGGVAPSGELFF. The CDR3 region has the DNA TGTGCCAGCAGCCGAAGCGGTGGGGTAGCCCCAAGTGGGGAGCTGTTTTTT. V usage is TRBV6-1 and J usage is TRBJ2-2, with D perhaps TRBD2 (5 bases). V lost 6 bases and J lost 8, with 25 bases in between. This CDR3 is built from 17 residues. Germline V lookup: CDR1 MNHNS, CDR2 SASEGT.

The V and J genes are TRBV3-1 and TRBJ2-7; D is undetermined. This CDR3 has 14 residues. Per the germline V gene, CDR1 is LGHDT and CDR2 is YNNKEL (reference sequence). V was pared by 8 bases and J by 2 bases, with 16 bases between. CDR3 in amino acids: CASGLSGYPYEQYF. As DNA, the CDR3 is TGTGCCAGCGGATTGAGTGGATATCCCTACGAGCAGTACTTC.

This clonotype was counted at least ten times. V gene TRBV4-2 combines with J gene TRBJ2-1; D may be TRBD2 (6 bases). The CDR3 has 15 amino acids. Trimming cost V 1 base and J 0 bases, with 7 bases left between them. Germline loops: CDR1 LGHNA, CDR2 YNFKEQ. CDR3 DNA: TGTGCCAGCAGCCAAGCGGGAGACTCCTACAATGAGCAGTTCTTC. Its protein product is CASSQAGDSYNEQFF.

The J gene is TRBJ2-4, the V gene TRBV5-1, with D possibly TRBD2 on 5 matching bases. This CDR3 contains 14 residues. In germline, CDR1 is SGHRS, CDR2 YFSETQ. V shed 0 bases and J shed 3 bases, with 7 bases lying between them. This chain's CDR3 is CASSLGELKNIQYF. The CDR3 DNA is TGCGCCAGCAGCTTGGGGGAGCTCAAAAACATTCAGTACTTC.

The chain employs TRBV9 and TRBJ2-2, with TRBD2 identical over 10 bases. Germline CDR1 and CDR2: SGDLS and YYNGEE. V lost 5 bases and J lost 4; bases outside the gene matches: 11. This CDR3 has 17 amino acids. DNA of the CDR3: TGTGCCAGCAGTCGTAGGGCTAGCGGGAGTAGCACCGGGGAGCTGTTTTTT. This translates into CASSRRASGSSTGELFF.

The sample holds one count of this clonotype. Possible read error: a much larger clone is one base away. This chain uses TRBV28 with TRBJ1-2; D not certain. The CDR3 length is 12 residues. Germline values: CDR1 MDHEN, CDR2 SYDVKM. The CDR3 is CVSSLIIGGYTF. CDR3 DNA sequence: TGTGTCAGCAGCCTTATAATTGGTGGCTACACCTTC.

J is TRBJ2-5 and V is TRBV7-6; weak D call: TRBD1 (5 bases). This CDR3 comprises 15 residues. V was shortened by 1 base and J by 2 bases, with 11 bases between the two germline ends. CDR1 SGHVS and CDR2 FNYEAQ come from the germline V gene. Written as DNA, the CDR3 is TGTGCCAGCAGCTTAGTCCGGACACTTCAAGAGACCCAGTACTTC. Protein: CASSLVRTLQETQYF.

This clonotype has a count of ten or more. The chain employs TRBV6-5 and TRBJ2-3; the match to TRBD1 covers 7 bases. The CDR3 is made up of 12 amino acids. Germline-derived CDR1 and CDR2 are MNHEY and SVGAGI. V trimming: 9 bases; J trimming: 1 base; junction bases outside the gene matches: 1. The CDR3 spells CASGQGTDTQYF. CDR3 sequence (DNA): TGTGCCAGTGGACAGGGCACAGATACGCAGTATTTT.